The present T cell receptor (beta chain) was sequenced within a study of blood T cell repertoires in COVID-19. CDR3 size: 12 residues. Germline V gives CDR1 KGHSH, CDR2 LQKENI. The V and J ends lost 4 bases and 7 bases respectively, with 10 bases between them. Original handling: Estimates of nucleated cell counts were drawn from the amplification of reference gene primers. Method: immunoSEQ multiplex PCR; TCRdb's copy keeps in-frame clones and lacks some. V and J calls and clone size follow that table, whereas D and trimming were derived from the DNA. The sample has 350,000 to 400,000 clones, 85% to 90% seen once. Clinical histories supplied by participants themselves formed the basis of cohort assignment. Symptom resolution, clearance, or two negative PCRs marked the recovered donors of Cohort 3.

The clonotype comes from a woman aged 25 to 45 who had recovered from COVID-19. The sequenced sample was PBMCs or T cells enriched from blood (not recorded which). The chain joins TRBV18 to TRBJ1-1; D gene ambiguous. CDR3: CASSLTPIEAFF. The CDR3 DNA reads TGTGCCAGCTCACTCACACCAATTGAAGCTTTCTTT.